The T cell receptor beta chain under discussion was sequenced for a study of blood T cell repertoires in COVID-19. Study summary: Collection of acute and convalescent COVID-19 samples took place in the United States, Italy and Spain.

Libraries were prepared by immunoSEQ multiplex PCR; TCRdb keeps only in-frame clonotypes and omits some of them. The table lists roughly 180,000 clones, roughly 81% of them singletons. Patients at the Seattle site were enrolled during active infection and followed longitudinally. Trimming left V 6 bases short and J 1 base short, with 12 bases between. The length of the CDR3 is 15 residues. The germline gives CDR1 MNHEY, CDR2 SVGAGI. The chain is built from TRBV6-5 and TRBJ2-2, with TRBD1 as a possible D gene (5 bases). Material: peripheral blood. The TCR was taken from a woman of 80 years or more with COVID-19, enrolled during active disease. The CDR3 DNA is TGTGCCAGCAGCCCGACAGAGAAGAACACCGGGGAGCTGTTTTTT. It is translated as CASSPTEKNTGELFF.